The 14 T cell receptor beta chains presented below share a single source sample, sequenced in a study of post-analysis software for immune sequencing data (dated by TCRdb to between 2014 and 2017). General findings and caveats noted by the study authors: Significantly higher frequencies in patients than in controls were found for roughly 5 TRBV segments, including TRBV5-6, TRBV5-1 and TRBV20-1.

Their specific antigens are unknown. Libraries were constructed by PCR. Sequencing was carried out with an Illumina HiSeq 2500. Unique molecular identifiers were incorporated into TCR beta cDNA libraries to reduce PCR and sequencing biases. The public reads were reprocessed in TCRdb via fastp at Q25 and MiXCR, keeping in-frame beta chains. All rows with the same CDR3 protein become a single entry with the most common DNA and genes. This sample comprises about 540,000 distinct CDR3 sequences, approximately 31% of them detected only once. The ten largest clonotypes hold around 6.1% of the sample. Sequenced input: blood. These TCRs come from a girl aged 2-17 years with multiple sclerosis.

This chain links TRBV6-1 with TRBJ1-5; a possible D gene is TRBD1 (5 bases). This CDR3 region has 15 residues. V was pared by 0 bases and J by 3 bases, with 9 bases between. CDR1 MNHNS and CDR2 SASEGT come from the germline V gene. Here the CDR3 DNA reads TGTGCCAGCAGTGAAGCAGGGGCAAACAATCAGCCCCAGCATTTT. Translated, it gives CASSEAGANNQPQHF.

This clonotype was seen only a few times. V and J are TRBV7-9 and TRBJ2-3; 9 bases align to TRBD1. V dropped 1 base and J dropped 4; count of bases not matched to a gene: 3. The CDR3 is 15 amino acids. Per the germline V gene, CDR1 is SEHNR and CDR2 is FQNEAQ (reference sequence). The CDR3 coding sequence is TGTGCCAGCAGCTTAGATGGGACAGGGCCAGATACGCAGTATTTT. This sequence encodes CASSLDGTGPDTQYF.

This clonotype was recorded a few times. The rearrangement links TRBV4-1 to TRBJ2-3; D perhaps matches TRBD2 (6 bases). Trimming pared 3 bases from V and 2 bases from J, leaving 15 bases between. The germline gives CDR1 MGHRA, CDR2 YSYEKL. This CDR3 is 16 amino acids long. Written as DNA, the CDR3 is TGCGCCAGCAGCCACCCCCGGGGGTGGGACACAGATACGCAGTATTTT. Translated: CASSHPRGWDTDTQYF.

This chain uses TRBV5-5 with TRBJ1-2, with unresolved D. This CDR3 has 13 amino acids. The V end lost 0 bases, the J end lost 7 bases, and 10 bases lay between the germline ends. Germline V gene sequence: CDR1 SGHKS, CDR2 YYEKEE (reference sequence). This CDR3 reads CASSLEGSTGYTF. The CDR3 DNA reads TGTGCCAGCAGCTTGGAAGGGAGTACTGGCTACACCTTC.

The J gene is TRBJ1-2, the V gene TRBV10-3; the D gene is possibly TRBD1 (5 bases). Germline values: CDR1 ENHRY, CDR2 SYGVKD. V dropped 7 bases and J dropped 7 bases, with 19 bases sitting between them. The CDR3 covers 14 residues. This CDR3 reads CAINPNEGTGGYTF. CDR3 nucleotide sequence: TGTGCCATCAATCCCAATGAGGGGACGGGTGGCTACACCTTC.

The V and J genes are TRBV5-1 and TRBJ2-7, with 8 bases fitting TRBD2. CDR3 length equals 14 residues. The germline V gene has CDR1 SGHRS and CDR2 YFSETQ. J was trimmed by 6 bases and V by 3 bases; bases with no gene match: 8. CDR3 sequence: CASSSGGQDTEQYF. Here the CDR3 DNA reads TGCGCCAGCAGCTCGGGGGGGCAGGATACCGAGCAGTACTTC.

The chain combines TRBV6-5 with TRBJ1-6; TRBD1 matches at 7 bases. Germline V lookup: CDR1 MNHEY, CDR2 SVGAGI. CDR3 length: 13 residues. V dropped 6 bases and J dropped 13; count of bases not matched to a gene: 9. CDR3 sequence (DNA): TGTGCCAGCAGGGCAAACAGGGGCTACCCCCTCCACTTT. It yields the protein CASRANRGYPLHF.

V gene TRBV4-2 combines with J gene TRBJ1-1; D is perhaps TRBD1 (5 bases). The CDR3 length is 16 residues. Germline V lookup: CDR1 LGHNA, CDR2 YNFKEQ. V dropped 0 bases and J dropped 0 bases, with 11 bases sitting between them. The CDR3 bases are TGTGCCAGCAGCCAAGAAAACGGCAGGGTGAACACTGAAGCTTTCTTT. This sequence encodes CASSQENGRVNTEAFF.

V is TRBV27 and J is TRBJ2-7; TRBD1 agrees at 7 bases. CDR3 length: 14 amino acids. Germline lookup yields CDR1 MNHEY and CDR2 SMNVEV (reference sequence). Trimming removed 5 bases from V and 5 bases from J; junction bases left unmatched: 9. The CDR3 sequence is CASSTLDRVHEQYF. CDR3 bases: TGTGCCAGCAGTACCCTAGACAGGGTCCACGAGCAGTACTTC.

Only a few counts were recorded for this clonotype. The CDR3 DNA reads as TGTGCCACGTCCCCAGGGGATCAGCCCCAGCATTTT. Translating gives CATSPGDQPQHF. This chain connects TRBV10-3 to TRBJ1-5, with D maybe TRBD1 (6 bases). Trimming pared 10 bases from V and 5 bases from J, leaving 12 bases between. The germline gives CDR1 ENHRY, CDR2 SYGVKD. CDR3 length: 12 residues.

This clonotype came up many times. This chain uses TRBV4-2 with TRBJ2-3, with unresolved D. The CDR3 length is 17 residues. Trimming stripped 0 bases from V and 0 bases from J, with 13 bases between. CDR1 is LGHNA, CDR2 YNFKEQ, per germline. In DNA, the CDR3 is TGTGCCAGCAGCCAAGAAATTAGGCCCGAGAGCACAGATACGCAGTATTTT. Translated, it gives CASSQEIRPESTDTQYF.

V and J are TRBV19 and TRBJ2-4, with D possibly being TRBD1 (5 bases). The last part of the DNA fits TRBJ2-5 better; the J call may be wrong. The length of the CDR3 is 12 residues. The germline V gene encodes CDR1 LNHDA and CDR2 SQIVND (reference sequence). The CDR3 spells CASSIFQGTQYF. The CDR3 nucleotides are TGTGCCAGTAGTATATTTCAGGGGACCCAGTACTTC.

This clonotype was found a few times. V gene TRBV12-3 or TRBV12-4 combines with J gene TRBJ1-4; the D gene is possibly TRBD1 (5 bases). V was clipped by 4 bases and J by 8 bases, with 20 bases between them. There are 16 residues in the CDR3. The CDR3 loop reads CASSSGTTKGKEKLFF. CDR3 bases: TGTGCCAGCAGTTCTGGGACTACCAAGGGGAAAGAAAAACTGTTTTTT.

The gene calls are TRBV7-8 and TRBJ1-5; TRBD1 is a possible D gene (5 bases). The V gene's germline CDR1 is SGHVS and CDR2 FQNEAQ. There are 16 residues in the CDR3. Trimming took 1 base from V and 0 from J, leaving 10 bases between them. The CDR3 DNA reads TGTGCCAGCAGCTTAGACAGGCCTTATAGCAATCAGCCCCAGCATTTT. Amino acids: CASSLDRPYSNQPQHF.